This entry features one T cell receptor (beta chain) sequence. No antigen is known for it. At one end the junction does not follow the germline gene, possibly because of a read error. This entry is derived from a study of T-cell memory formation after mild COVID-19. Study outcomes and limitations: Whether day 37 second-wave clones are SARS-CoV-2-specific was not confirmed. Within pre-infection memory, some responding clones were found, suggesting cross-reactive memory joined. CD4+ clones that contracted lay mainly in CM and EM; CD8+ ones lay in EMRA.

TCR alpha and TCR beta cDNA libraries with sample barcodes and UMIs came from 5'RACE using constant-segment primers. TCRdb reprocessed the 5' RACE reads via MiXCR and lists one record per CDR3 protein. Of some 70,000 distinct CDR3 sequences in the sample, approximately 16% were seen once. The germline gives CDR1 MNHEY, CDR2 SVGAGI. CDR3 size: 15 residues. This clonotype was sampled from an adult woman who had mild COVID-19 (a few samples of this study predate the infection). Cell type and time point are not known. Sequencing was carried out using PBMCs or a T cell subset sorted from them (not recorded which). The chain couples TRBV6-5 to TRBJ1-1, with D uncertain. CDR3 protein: CASSYSRKGNPEAFF. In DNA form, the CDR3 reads TGTGCCAGCAGTTACTCGAGAAAAGGGAACCCTGAAGCTTTCTTT.